The 6 T cell receptor beta chains presented below share a single source sample, sequenced in a study of cytomegalovirus exposure and HLA in healthy donors. With 60 Vbeta and 13 Jbeta primers, the PCR was carried out. Method: immunoSEQ multiplex PCR; TCRdb's copy keeps in-frame clones and lacks some. The repertoire holds under 200,000 clones, with roughly four fifths as singletons. The sequencing input was PBMCs. These TCRs come from a woman aged 30 to 39 in good health and CMV-seropositive.

The CDR3 loop reads CASSYGQGATKMEAFF. CDR3 bases: TGTGCCAGCAGTTACGGCCAGGGGGCCACTAAGATGGAAGCTTTCTTT. The chain uses TRBV6-5 and TRBJ1-1; 8 nucleotides match TRBD1. Trimming took 2 bases from V and 8 from J; bases not matched to a gene: 13. The CDR3 contains 16 residues. From germline, CDR1 is MNHEY and CDR2 SVGAGI.

As to this clone: One end of the junction varies from germline; a read error may be responsible. The chain has TRBV30 and TRBJ1-2; D not certain. The V gene's germline CDR1 is GTSNPN and CDR2 SVGIG (reference sequence). This CDR3 contains 9 residues. As DNA, the CDR3 is TGTGCCTGGAGTGCCCCGCCCGGCTTC. The encoded protein is CAWSAPPGF.

V gene TRBV19 combines with J gene TRBJ2-1; no firm D call. Germline lookup yields CDR1 LNHDA and CDR2 SQIVND (reference sequence). V was trimmed by 1 base and J by 6 bases, leaving 7 bases between them. The CDR3 length is 13 residues. The CDR3 protein is CASSIGSLNEQFF. The CDR3 DNA follows: TGTGCCAGTAGTATAGGGTCACTCAATGAGCAGTTCTTC.

There are a few counts of this clone. This chain joins TRBV6-5 and TRBJ2-7; TRBD1 might be the D (5 bases). Trimming removed 10 bases at V and 7 bases at J, with 14 bases between. This CDR3 contains 11 residues. In germline, CDR1 is MNHEY, CDR2 SVGAGI. The CDR3 loop reads CATRQRHEQYF. In DNA form, the CDR3 reads TGTGCCACAAGACAGAGGCATGAGCAGTACTTC.

This chain connects TRBV25-1 to TRBJ2-3; D unresolved. This CDR3 has 14 residues. Germline V gene data show CDR1 as MGHDK and CDR2 as SYGVNS. V was clipped by 3 bases and J by 2 bases, with 9 bases between them. The CDR3 DNA is TGTGCCAGCAGTGAGGAGAGGCCCACAGATACGCAGTATTTT. Translating gives CASSEERPTDTQYF.

The chain links TRBV7-2 to TRBJ2-1, with 8 bases that match TRBD2. Germline CDR1 is SGHTA and CDR2 is FQGNSA. The V gene end was trimmed by 2 bases and the J gene end by 5 bases; junction bases not matched to a gene: 8. The CDR3 runs 16 residues. Written as DNA, the CDR3 is TGTGCCAGCAGCTTAACCGGGTTAGCGGGGAACAATGAGCAGTTCTTC. Translation: CASSLTGLAGNNEQFF.